The 13 T cell receptor beta chains below all came from one sample that was sequenced in a study of response to subunit inactivated influenza vaccine (dated by TCRdb to the late 2010s). Receptor libraries were prepared by RT-PCR. Instrument used: Illumina HiSeq 2500. The public reads were reprocessed in TCRdb via fastp at Q25 and MiXCR, keeping in-frame beta chains. Each entry is one CDR3 protein sequence, shown with its most common DNA and genes. Here the sample has about 190,000 distinct CDR3 sequences; around 15% occur a single time. The ten most abundant clones make up about 25% of the sample. The specimen comprised CD8+ T cells sorted from PBMCs, sampled about 5 days after vaccination. Source of these receptors: a man aged 50 to 60 who received an inactivated influenza vaccine. Donor details come from another sample of the same person, matched by shared clones.

This clonotype was detected many times. CDR3 nucleotide sequence: TGTGCCAGCAGTCCAACAGGGCGCCCCGTTGGCTACACCTTC. It specifies CASSPTGRPVGYTF. The genes are TRBV12-3 or TRBV12-4 and TRBJ1-2; D is possibly TRBD1 (6 bases). The V end was cut by 5 bases, the J end by 7 bases, with 17 bases between. This CDR3 comprises 14 residues.

A few counts support this clonotype. The rearrangement links TRBV4-2 to TRBJ1-1; the D gene is possibly TRBD1 (5 bases). The germline V gene has CDR1 LGHNA and CDR2 YNFKEQ. CDR3 size: 15 residues. The V end lost 0 bases, the J end lost 1 base, and 9 bases lay between the germline ends. The CDR3 is CASSQDSGQNTEAFF. DNA for the CDR3: TGTGCCAGCAGCCAAGATTCAGGACAGAACACTGAAGCTTTCTTT.

This clonotype was recorded many times. The rearrangement links TRBV4-1 to TRBJ2-1; D might be TRBD1 (5 bases). CDR1 is MGHRA and CDR2 is YSYEKL in the germline V gene. Trimming pared 1 base from V and 8 bases from J, leaving 15 bases between. The CDR3 covers 15 residues. CDR3 in amino acids: CASSQVDTLGDEQFF. CDR3 sequence (DNA): TGCGCCAGCAGCCAAGTGGACACCTTAGGGGATGAGCAGTTCTTC.

V usage is TRBV30 and J usage is TRBJ2-5; 8 bases match TRBD1. The V gene end was trimmed by 0 bases and the J gene end by 5 bases; junction bases not matched to a gene: 8. Germline V gives CDR1 GTSNPN, CDR2 SVGIG (reference sequence). CDR3 length: 15 amino acids. The CDR3 reads CAWSVPSGGRETQYF. The CDR3 bases are TGTGCCTGGAGTGTACCCTCAGGGGGCCGGGAGACCCAGTACTTC.

This clonotype was detected only a few times. The chain combines TRBV24-1 with TRBJ2-3; TRBD1 matches 8 bases. Trimming cost V 11 bases and J 1 base; bases outside gene matches: 7. The length of the CDR3 is 14 residues. The germline V gene encodes CDR1 KGHDR and CDR2 SFDVKD. The CDR3 protein is CAIEDRARTDTQYF. The CDR3 DNA sequence: TGTGCCATCGAGGACAGGGCCCGCACAGATACGCAGTATTTT.

This clonotype has more than one count but fewer than ten. The gene calls are TRBV5-1 and TRBJ2-1, with TRBD1 matching 7 bases. The germline CDR1 and CDR2 sequences are SGHRS and YFSETQ. The J segment lost 4 bases and the V segment lost 4 bases, leaving 2 bases of the junction unmatched. The CDR3 is 13 residues long. CDR3 protein: CASSGTVYNEQFF. CDR3 DNA sequence: TGCGCCAGCAGCGGGACAGTATACAATGAGCAGTTCTTC.

The chain carries TRBV4-3 and TRBJ2-7; 9 positions agree with TRBD2. The CDR3 length is 17 residues. In germline, CDR1 is LGHNA, CDR2 YSLEER. J lost 4 bases, V lost 3 bases, and 13 bases had no gene match. CDR3 residues: CASSQTSLAGPSYEQYF. The CDR3, as DNA: TGCGCCAGCAGCCAGACATCACTAGCGGGCCCCTCGTACGAGCAGTACTTC.

V is TRBV5-1 and J is TRBJ2-3; D remains unclear. The CDR3 is 14 residues long. V gave up 0 bases and J gave up 2 bases, with 7 bases separating them. CDR1 is SGHRS, CDR2 YFSETQ, per germline. The CDR3 bases are TGCGCCAGCAGCTTGGCCCCTAACACAGATACGCAGTATTTT. This sequence encodes CASSLAPNTDTQYF. The variable domain in full, with the rest retrieved from reference TRBV5-1 and TRBJ2-3, is KAGVTQTPRYLIKTRGQQVTLSCSPISGHRSVSWYQQTPGQGLQFLFEYFSETQRNKGNFPGRFSGRQFSNSRSEMNVSTLELGDSALYLCASSLAPNTDTQYFGPGTRLTVL.

The chain is built from TRBV12-3 or TRBV12-4 and TRBJ2-7, with TRBD2 identical over 12 bases. After removal of 4 bases from V and 0 bases from J, the junction contained 13 bases not matched to a gene. This CDR3 spans 19 amino acids. CDR3 loop: CASSSTGTSGSKSSYEQYF. In DNA form, the CDR3 reads TGTGCCAGCAGTTCAACCGGGACTAGCGGGTCGAAGAGCTCCTACGAGCAGTACTTC.

The chain is built from TRBV9 and TRBJ1-1; no reliable D call. The germline V gene has CDR1 SGDLS and CDR2 YYNGEE. The CDR3 totals 14 residues. V shed 4 bases and J shed 0 bases, with 10 bases lying between them. This CDR3 reads CASSYHGVNTEAFF. Here the CDR3 DNA reads TGTGCCAGCAGCTACCACGGGGTGAACACTGAAGCTTTCTTT.

This clonotype was seen a few times. The chain has TRBV7-8 and TRBJ2-4; 11 nucleotides line up with TRBD1. Trimming removed 5 bases from V and 7 bases from J; junction bases left unmatched: 16. Germline lookup yields CDR1 SGHVS and CDR2 FQNEAQ. The CDR3 loop spans 18 amino acids. The CDR3 protein is CASSPRADRGPMGNIQYF. The CDR3 DNA is TGTGCCAGCAGCCCCCGGGCGGACAGGGGGCCGATGGGGAACATTCAGTACTTC. Based on the CDR3 plus reference TRBV7-8 and TRBJ2-4, the full variable domain is GAGVSQSPRYKVAKRGQDVALRCDPISGHVSLFWYQQALGQGPEFLTYFQNEAQLDKSGLPSDRFFAERPEGSVSTLKIQRTQQEDSAVYLCASSPRADRGPMGNIQYFGAGTRLSVL.

The rearrangement joins TRBV7-2 to TRBJ1-2, with D possibly being TRBD1 (6 bases). The CDR3 contains 14 residues. From germline, CDR1 is SGHTA and CDR2 FQGNSA. The V gene lost 3 bases and the J gene lost 4 bases, with 12 bases spanning the gap. CDR3 coding DNA: TGTGCCAGCAGCTTCTCCGGGGGCTCCTATGGCTACACCTTC. It is translated as CASSFSGGSYGYTF.

V and J are TRBV6-6 and TRBJ2-7, with D tentatively TRBD1 or TRBD2 (5 bases each). This CDR3 spans 13 amino acids. Germline V lookup: CDR1 MNHNY, CDR2 SVGAGI (reference sequence). The V end lost 1 base, the J end lost 2 bases, and 6 bases lay between the germline ends. This CDR3 is CASSYLGAYEQYF. The CDR3 DNA is TGTGCCAGCAGTTACTTGGGGGCCTACGAGCAGTACTTC.